This TCR beta chain was profiled in a study of T-cell reconstitution after alpha-beta-depleted transplantation in children. General observations from the study: Newly made T cells mostly supplied T-cell counts and diversity one year after transplant. By about two months after transplant, alpha-beta T cells reportedly arose from several hundred graft clones that had expanded. After transplant, high TCRbeta diversity at day 60 in some patients arose from surviving recipient T cells and thymic progenitors.

TCRbeta library preparation incorporated unique molecular identifiers. Via MiXCR, TCRdb re-called the PCR reads, giving one row per CDR3 protein. The profile shows 580,000 or so distinct CDR3 sequences, roughly 23% of them singletons. This clonotype has ten or more counts. Its antigen is undetermined. Trimming removed 2 bases from V and 1 base from J, with 5 bases in between. The CDR3 has 12 amino acids. Germline assignment: CDR1 DFQATT and CDR2 SNEGSKA (reference sequence). The V gene is TRBV20-1, the J gene TRBJ1-1; D call uncertain. The sample in question was PBMCs, mostly from graft donor cells, obtained 360 days after TCRalphabeta/CD19-depleted stem cell transplant. This receptor was identified in a boy under three years old who had a stem cell transplant for acute myeloid leukemia, so the T cells may come from the graft donor. The CDR3 nucleotides are TGCAGTGCTAGACATACGAACACTGAAGCTTTCTTT. Its translation is CSARHTNTEAFF.